The 18 T cell receptor beta chains presented below share a single source sample, sequenced in a study of shared clonotypes between healthy human individuals. Sequencing was performed with immunoSEQ multiplex PCR; in TCRdb, only in-frame clones are kept and a portion is missing. The sample lists roughly 380,000 clones, 96% occurring once. Sequences were obtained from memory CD8+ T cells sorted from blood. Subset here: CD45RO+ cells pooled with CCR7-negative TemRA cells. The receptors shown here come from a man aged 25-45 years in good health.

The V call is TRBV19, the J call TRBJ1-2; weak D call: TRBD1 (6 bases). Germline V gene lookup returns CDR1 LNHDA and CDR2 SQIVND (reference sequence). The CDR3 contains 14 residues. The V end lost 2 bases, the J end lost 2 bases, and 9 bases lay between the germline ends. The CDR3 DNA reads TGTGCCAGTAGTATATGGGACACAAACTATGGCTACACCTTC. It encodes CASSIWDTNYGYTF.

The chain joins TRBV28 to TRBJ2-2; 7 bases map to TRBD2. J lost 7 bases, V lost 6 bases, and 8 bases had no gene match. The CDR3 covers 14 residues. Germline V gene lookup returns CDR1 MDHEN and CDR2 SYDVKM. The CDR3 loop reads CASRTPGLNGELFF. For the CDR3, the DNA is TGTGCCAGCAGGACACCGGGACTAAACGGGGAGCTGTTTTTT.

CDR3 sequence: CASSSERTDTQYF. The CDR3 DNA sequence: TGTGCCAGCAGTAGCGAACGCACAGATACGCAGTATTTT. This rearrangement joins TRBV6-4 to TRBJ2-3; unclear D gene. Trimming shortened V by 5 bases and J by 1 base, and 7 bases separated the two germline ends. CDR3 length equals 13 residues. Germline V gene data show CDR1 as MRHNA and CDR2 as SNTAGT.

The V gene is TRBV7-2, the J gene TRBJ2-5; 10 positions agree with TRBD2. V was clipped by 3 bases and J by 5 bases; unmatched bases: 9. This CDR3 spans 16 amino acids. Germline values: CDR1 SGHTA, CDR2 FQGNSA. In nucleotides, the CDR3 is TGTGCCAGCAGCTTCCGGCTAGCGGGAGTCGGGGAGACCCAGTACTTC. Its protein product is CASSFRLAGVGETQYF.

The CDR3 reads CASSQYRGEQYF. The CDR3 DNA follows: TGCGCCAGCAGTCAGTACAGGGGCGAGCAGTACTTC. This rearrangement joins TRBV23-1 to TRBJ2-5; TRBD1 agrees at 7 bases. TRBJ2-7 explains the end of the DNA better; the J call may be wrong. TRBV23-1 is an open reading frame whose function is uncertain. The CDR3 runs 12 residues.

This chain connects TRBV7-9 to TRBJ2-1, with 10 bases lining up with TRBD2. Per the germline V gene, CDR1 is SEHNR and CDR2 is FQNEAQ (reference sequence). The CDR3 spans 14 residues. V shed 1 base and J 6 bases; nucleotides not matched to a gene: 0. In DNA, the CDR3 is TGTGCCAGCAGCTTAGTAGCGGGAGGCAATGAGCAGTTCTTC. Its protein product is CASSLVAGGNEQFF.

The rearrangement joins TRBV7-2 to TRBJ1-2, with TRBD1 as a possible D gene (6 bases). Germline loops: CDR1 SGHTA, CDR2 FQGNSA. Trimming took 5 bases from V and 7 from J, leaving 17 bases between them. The CDR3 has 14 amino acids. The CDR3 DNA follows: TGTGCCAGCAGCCCCCGACAGGTCCTTGGTGGCTACACCTTC. This encodes CASSPRQVLGGYTF.

This sequence joins TRBV7-9 and TRBJ1-1; D gene uncertain. V was shortened by 3 bases and J by 6 bases, with 17 bases between the two germline ends. From germline, CDR1 is SEHNR and CDR2 FQNEAQ (reference sequence). The CDR3 has 15 amino acids. The CDR3 coding sequence is TGTGCCAGCAGCTTGTGGACCCTGACCTACGCTGAAGCTTTCTTT. Amino acid sequence: CASSLWTLTYAEAFF. The whole variable domain, remainder taken from reference TRBV7-9 and TRBJ1-1, is DTGVSQNPRHKITKRGQNVTFRCDPISEHNRLYWYRQTLGQGPEFLTYFQNEAQLEKSRLLSDRFSAERPKGSFSTLEIQRTEQGDSAMYLCASSLWTLTYAEAFFGQGTRLTVV.

To note about this clone: The same CDR3 is also encoded by other DNA sequences in this sample. The chain is built from TRBV5-1 and TRBJ2-5; unclear D gene. Trimming took 0 bases from V and 5 from J, leaving 5 bases between them. The CDR3 spans 12 residues. Germline-derived CDR1 and CDR2 are SGHRS and YFSETQ. The CDR3 spells CASSLGRETQYF. DNA for the CDR3: TGCGCCAGCAGCTTGGGTCGCGAGACCCAGTACTTC.

This sequence joins TRBV5-1 and TRBJ2-5; 7 bases fit TRBD2. The CDR3 consists of 14 residues. V gave up 2 bases and J gave up 5 bases; unmatched junction bases: 6. The germline CDR1 and CDR2 sequences are SGHRS and YFSETQ. Here the CDR3 DNA reads TGCGCCAGCAGCTTTGGCGGGAGAGGGGAGACCCAGTACTTC. Its translation: CASSFGGRGETQYF.

The chain employs TRBV10-3 and TRBJ1-2, with D possibly TRBD1 on 5 matching bases. Germline V CDR1 and CDR2: ENHRY, SYGVKD. The CDR3 sequence is 14 residues long. Trimming shortened V by 4 bases and J by 6 bases, and 15 bases separated the two germline ends. The CDR3 protein is CAISVGDGADGYTF. CDR3 coding DNA: TGTGCCATCAGTGTAGGGGACGGAGCCGATGGCTACACCTTC.

With regard to this clone: Other DNA sequences from this sample encode an identical CDR3 as well. This rearrangement joins TRBV20-1 to TRBJ2-7; no clear D. Trimming shortened V by 0 bases and J by 4 bases, and 4 bases separated the two germline ends. The CDR3 extends over 11 amino acids. CDR1 is DFQATT and CDR2 is SNEGSKA in the germline V gene (reference sequence). This CDR3 reads CSARDIYEQYF. DNA of the CDR3: TGCAGTGCTAGAGACATATACGAGCAGTACTTC.

This clone was observed a single time. This chain joins TRBV28 and TRBJ1-2; perhaps TRBD1 as D (5 bases). Trimming removed 6 bases from V and 1 base from J, with 12 bases in between. There are 14 residues in the CDR3. The germline gives CDR1 MDHEN, CDR2 SYDVKM. CDR3 sequence reads: CASSPGLNNYGYTF. The CDR3 DNA follows: TGTGCCAGCAGCCCGGGACTGAATAACTATGGCTACACCTTC.

The chain recombines TRBV2 with TRBJ1-2; the match to TRBD1 covers 8 bases. V shed 6 bases, J shed 2 bases, and the junction held 14 bases outside the gene matches. The CDR3 has 17 residues. CDR1 is SNHLY, CDR2 FYNNEI, per germline. The CDR3 sequence is CASRGGDRWLRNYGYTF. CDR3 DNA: TGTGCCAGCAGGGGCGGGGACAGGTGGTTAAGGAACTATGGCTACACCTTC.

The CDR3 coding sequence is TGTGCTAGTGGTTTGGAGGGCGGGAATGAGCAGTTCTTC. Translating gives CASGLEGGNEQFF. The rearrangement links TRBV12-5 to TRBJ2-1; possible D gene TRBD2, 5 bases. Germline V gives CDR1 LGHNT, CDR2 FRNRAP. The length of the CDR3 is 13 residues. The V end lost 1 base, the J end lost 7 bases, and 8 bases lay between the germline ends.

This clone was seen just once. This rearrangement joins TRBV4-2 to TRBJ2-3; D not resolved. The V and J ends lost 3 bases and 4 bases respectively, with 5 bases between them. From germline, CDR1 is LGHNA and CDR2 YNFKEQ. The CDR3 has 12 residues. The CDR3 reads CASSQAADTQYF. CDR3 coding DNA: TGTGCCAGCAGCCAGGCGGCAGATACGCAGTATTTT.

CDR3 sequence reads: CASSFGTGVNSPLHF. The DNA for the CDR3 is TGCGCCAGCAGCTTCGGGACAGGGGTTAATTCACCCCTCCACTTT. The J gene is TRBJ1-6, the V gene TRBV5-1; TRBD1 matches 10 bases. Germline CDR1 is SGHRS and CDR2 is YFSETQ. The CDR3 runs 15 residues. V gave up 2 bases and J gave up 6 bases; unmatched junction bases: 2. Based on the CDR3 plus reference TRBV5-1 and TRBJ1-6, the full variable domain is KAGVTQTPRYLIKTRGQQVTLSCSPISGHRSVSWYQQTPGQGLQFLFEYFSETQRNKGNFPGRFSGRQFSNSRSEMNVSTLELGDSALYLCASSFGTGVNSPLHFGNGTRLTVT.

With respect to this clone: The same CDR3 is also encoded by other DNA sequences in this sample. The chain uses TRBV28 and TRBJ2-7, with D hard to call. V shed 1 base and J shed 4 bases, with 5 bases lying between them. Looked up from germline, CDR1 is MDHEN and CDR2 is SYDVKM. This CDR3 region has 12 residues. The CDR3 protein is CASSLLGYEQYF. The CDR3 DNA follows: TGTGCCAGCAGTTTATTAGGGTACGAGCAGTACTTC.